The clone carrying this T cell receptor beta chain came up many times. One entry per CDR3 protein results from TCRdb running MiXCR on the 5' RACE reads. The repertoire has about 46,000 distinct CDR3 sequences, 5.4% of them found once; the top ten carry 5% to 5.5%. The sample originates from a study of early T cells in non-severe SARS-CoV-2 infection. Deletions cut 4 bases from V and 4 bases from J, with 10 bases between. The germline V gene encodes CDR1 SEHNR and CDR2 FQNEAQ (reference sequence). There are 13 residues in the CDR3. This chain links TRBV7-9 with TRBJ1-1, with D perhaps matching TRBD1 (5 bases). This TCR came from an adult who was a healthcare worker with PCR-confirmed SARS-CoV-2 infection or an uninfected control (not recorded which). The specimen comprised whole blood, sampled at baseline. CDR3 coding DNA: TGTGCCAGCAGCTCGCAGGGAGTCACTGAAGCTTTCTTT. Protein product: CASSSQGVTEAFF.